The 22 T cell receptor beta chains presented below share a single source sample, sequenced in a study of blood T cell repertoires in COVID-19 (dated by TCRdb to the early 2020s). The library was made by the immunoSEQ multiplex PCR assay. Not all clones reach the TCRdb copy of this immuneACCESS table, which keeps in-frame sequences only. Checked studies attribute under half of the gap to unresolved V genes and leave the rest unexplained. The sample table holds a few hundred thousand clones, of which roughly 87% were seen once. Roughly 2% of the sample goes to the ten largest clones. Sequenced: peripheral blood. The source is a woman in her fifties or sixties who had recovered from COVID-19.

The chain joins TRBV7-9 to TRBJ2-1, with TRBD1 as a possible D gene (6 bases). V lost 5 bases, J lost 6 bases, and 11 bases lay in between. Looked up from germline, CDR1 is SEHNR and CDR2 is FQNEAQ (reference sequence). The CDR3 spans 13 residues. The CDR3 DNA reads as TGTGCCAGCAGCCCTACAGGGCGCAATGAGCAGTTCTTC. Protein sequence: CASSPTGRNEQFF.

This clone was observed once. The V gene is TRBV7-3, the J gene TRBJ1-1; D call uncertain. The CDR3 runs to 13 residues. V was trimmed by 3 bases and J by 0 bases, leaving 5 bases between them. Germline V gene data show CDR1 as SGHTA and CDR2 as FQGTGA. This chain's CDR3 is CASSFTVNTEAFF. CDR3 nucleotides: TGTGCCAGCAGCTTTACGGTGAACACTGAAGCTTTCTTT.

This clone turned up a few times. The chain is built from TRBV5-5 and TRBJ2-3, with 8 bases that match TRBD1. The CDR3 length is 16 residues. The V gene end was trimmed by 4 bases and the J gene end by 2 bases; junction bases not matched to a gene: 9. Per germline, CDR1 SGHKS and CDR2 YYEKEE (reference sequence). The CDR3 reads CASSQSDRAITDTQYF. The DNA of the CDR3 is TGTGCCAGCAGCCAGTCGGACAGGGCGATCACAGATACGCAGTATTTT.

This rearrangement joins TRBV6-2 or TRBV6-3 to TRBJ1-5; D is unclear. Germline assignment: CDR1 MNHEY and CDR2 SVGEGT. Between the trimmed V and J ends, which lost 4 bases and 3 bases, there was a span of 16 bases. This CDR3 region has 16 residues. CDR3 sequence: CASSSLDIIANQPQHF. Written as DNA, the CDR3 is TGTGCCAGCAGTTCGTTGGATATTATAGCCAATCAGCCCCAGCATTTT.

The V call is TRBV18, the J call TRBJ2-7; D remains ambiguous. V lost 5 bases to trimming and J lost 6 bases, with 14 bases between them. Germline V gives CDR1 KGHSH, CDR2 LQKENI. The CDR3 sequence is 13 residues long. The CDR3 spells CASSAHRDAEQYF. The CDR3 region has the DNA TGTGCCAGCTCAGCCCACAGAGATGCCGAGCAGTACTTC.

In regard to this clone: An end of the junction does not agree with germline; a read error may underlie this. The genes are TRBV7-7 and TRBJ2-5, with 10 bases aligning to TRBD2. This CDR3 has 15 residues. Germline lookup yields CDR1 SSHAT and CDR2 FNYEAQ (reference sequence). The CDR3, as DNA: TGTGCTAGCAGCCCCAGCGGGGGGGCCCCAGAGACCCAGTACTTC. Translation gives CASSPSGGAPETQYF.

The chain uses TRBV5-1 and TRBJ2-5; 10 nucleotides match TRBD1. Per the germline V gene, CDR1 is SGHRS and CDR2 is YFSETQ. Trimming at V came to 2 bases and at J to 5 bases, leaving 12 bases not matched to a gene. The length of the CDR3 is 17 residues. This CDR3 reads CASSFRRLTGGDETQYF. In DNA form, the CDR3 reads TGCGCCAGCAGCTTCCGTAGACTGACAGGGGGCGATGAGACCCAGTACTTC. Looking up the rest from reference TRBV5-1 and TRBJ2-5 gives the full variable domain: KAGVTQTPRYLIKTRGQQVTLSCSPISGHRSVSWYQQTPGQGLQFLFEYFSETQRNKGNFPGRFSGRQFSNSRSEMNVSTLELGDSALYLCASSFRRLTGGDETQYFGPGTRLLVL.

This clone was recorded only once. The chain is built from TRBV5-4 and TRBJ1-2; no clear D gene. The CDR3 covers 14 residues. V was clipped by 4 bases and J by 4 bases, with 14 bases between them. Germline CDR1 SGHNT, CDR2 YYREEE (reference sequence). The CDR3 DNA follows: TGTGCCAGCAGCCCGGGCGGGTCGGTCTATGGCTACACCTTC. Protein sequence: CASSPGGSVYGYTF.

This clone was counted only a few times. This sequence joins TRBV6-2 or TRBV6-3 and TRBJ1-3; D call uncertain. The germline V gene encodes CDR1 MNHEY and CDR2 SVGEGT. The ends were cut back, 5 bases at V and 0 bases at J, with 20 bases in the middle. CDR3 length equals 18 residues. The CDR3 DNA follows: TGTGCCAGCAGTCTACGCACCGGGCGGGCTACCTCTGGAAACACCATATATTTT. This sequence encodes CASSLRTGRATSGNTIYF.

This clone was recorded only once. The rearrangement joins TRBV12-2 to TRBJ2-5; the table calls TRBD2, which could not be checked here. TRBV12-2 is a recognized pseudogene. The CDR3 totals 15 residues. CDR3 in DNA: TGTGCAAGTCGCTTAGCGCCAGAGGGCGGAGAGACCCAGTACTTC. Encoded protein: CASRLAPEGGETQYF.

V usage is TRBV6-4 and J usage is TRBJ2-2; D gene uncertain. The germline gives CDR1 MRHNA, CDR2 SNTAGT. CDR3 length: 12 residues. V was trimmed by 1 base and J by 8 bases, leaving 5 bases between them. CDR3 residues: CASSDLTGELFF. CDR3 DNA: TGTGCCAGCAGTGACTTGACAGGGGAGCTGTTTTTT.

The V and J genes are TRBV9 and TRBJ1-1, with 8 bases fitting TRBD1. The CDR3 runs 14 residues. The germline V gene has CDR1 SGDLS and CDR2 YYNGEE. After removal of 3 bases from V and 5 bases from J, the junction contained 6 bases not matched to a gene. The CDR3 loop reads CASSGGTGGTEAFF. The CDR3, as DNA: TGTGCCAGCAGCGGGGGGACAGGCGGAACTGAAGCTTTCTTT. Drawing the rest from reference TRBV9 and TRBJ1-1, the complete variable domain is DSGVTQTPKHLITATGQRVTLRCSPRSGDLSVYWYQQSLDQGLQFLIQYYNGEERAKGNILERFSAQQFPDLHSELNLSSLELGDSALYFCASSGGTGGTEAFFGQGTRLTVV.

The V and J genes are TRBV27 and TRBJ2-5, with TRBD1 matching over 9 bases. Germline CDR1 and CDR2: MNHEY and SMNVEV (reference sequence). This CDR3 region has 14 residues. V trimming: 6 bases; J trimming: 5 bases; junction bases outside the gene matches: 7. CDR3 nucleotide sequence: TGTGCCAGCAGACGGGACAGGGAGAGGGAGACCCAGTACTTC. It specifies CASRRDRERETQYF.

V is TRBV7-2 and J is TRBJ1-3; D possibly corresponds to TRBD1 (5 bases). The germline V gene has CDR1 SGHTA and CDR2 FQGNSA. Deletions cut 1 base from V and 4 bases from J, with 11 bases between. The CDR3 runs 15 residues. This chain's CDR3 is CASSLGRVGGNTIYF. The DNA of the CDR3 is TGTGCCAGCAGCTTAGGCAGGGTGGGAGGAAACACCATATATTTT.

This chain joins TRBV7-6 and TRBJ1-5; possible D gene TRBD1, 5 bases. The CDR3 consists of 16 residues. Trimming left V 3 bases short and J 2 bases short, with 14 bases between. The germline V gene encodes CDR1 SGHVS and CDR2 FNYEAQ. The CDR3 bases are TGTGCCAGCAGCTTGGGGCCGGCAGTGGGCAATCAGCCCCAGCATTTT. Translation gives CASSLGPAVGNQPQHF.

The chain recombines TRBV6-6 with TRBJ1-3; D is ambiguous. CDR3 length equals 16 residues. With 5 bases removed from V and 3 bases from J, the gap between germline ends came to 17 bases. CDR1 MNHNY and CDR2 SVGAGI come from the germline V gene (reference sequence). The CDR3 DNA reads as TGTGCCAGCAGTCCCAAGTCTAGGTTCAGTGGAAACACCATATATTTT. It specifies CASSPKSRFSGNTIYF.

The chain uses TRBV5-5 and TRBJ2-2; TRBD1 agrees at 9 bases. Germline CDR1 SGHKS, CDR2 YYEKEE (reference sequence). The V segment lost 0 bases and the J segment 6 bases; nucleotides outside the gene matches: 12. There are 18 residues in the CDR3. DNA for the CDR3: TGTGCCAGCAGCTTGGTCTTCCGGGACAGGGTCCGGGCCGGGGAGCTGTTTTTT. Its translation: CASSLVFRDRVRAGELFF.

Details on this clone: One end of the junction is discordant with germline, which a read error may explain. This rearrangement joins TRBV4-2 to TRBJ2-1; TRBD2 matches at 9 bases. The CDR3 loop spans 14 amino acids. From germline, CDR1 is LGHNA and CDR2 YNFKEQ. The CDR3 DNA follows: TGTGCCAGCGGCCAAAGACTAGCGGACAATGAGCAGTTCTTC. Its protein product is CASGQRLADNEQFF.

The chain carries TRBV4-3 and TRBJ2-7, with D tentatively TRBD1 (6 bases). CDR1 LGHNA and CDR2 YSLEER come from the germline V gene. V was pared by 4 bases and J by 9 bases, with 19 bases between. This CDR3 is 14 amino acids long. Here the CDR3 DNA reads TGCGCCAGCAGCCTAGAGACAGGCTCGGTGGGGCAGTACTTC. It specifies CASSLETGSVGQYF.

V and J are TRBV7-2 and TRBJ1-4; possibly TRBD1 for D (5 bases). Germline lookup yields CDR1 SGHTA and CDR2 FQGNSA. Trimming pared 1 base from V and 4 bases from J, leaving 10 bases between. The CDR3 has 15 residues. CDR3 loop: CASSLGGAINEKLFF. Written as DNA, the CDR3 is TGTGCCAGCAGCTTAGGCGGGGCAATTAATGAAAAACTGTTTTTT.

This clone was seen once. The genes are TRBV29-1 and TRBJ2-1; TRBD2 aligns across 7 bases. CDR3 length equals 14 residues. Trimming removed 7 bases from V and 3 bases from J; junction bases left unmatched: 9. Germline V lookup: CDR1 SQVTM, CDR2 ANQGSEA. The CDR3 region is CSASRLAVYNEQFF. The CDR3 DNA follows: TGCAGCGCCTCCCGGCTAGCGGTCTACAATGAGCAGTTCTTC.

This chain connects TRBV5-5 to TRBJ1-2; 9 bases line up with TRBD1. Looked up from germline, CDR1 is SGHKS and CDR2 is YYEKEE (reference sequence). The J segment lost 4 bases and the V segment lost 2 bases, leaving 9 bases of the junction unmatched. The CDR3 is 16 amino acids. CDR3 nucleotides: TGTGCCAGCAGCTTAGAACCGGGACAGGGAGGCTATGGCTACACCTTC. This gives the protein CASSLEPGQGGYGYTF.